The sequence of this T cell receptor (beta chain) was determined in a study of shared clonotypes between healthy human individuals. Profiled with immunoSEQ multiplex PCR; TCRdb holds only in-frame clones, not every one. Of approximately 700,000 clones in the sample, around three quarters were seen once. The CDR3 totals 15 residues. With V trimmed by 0 bases and J by 2 bases, 6 bases remained unmatched. Germline values: CDR1 SQVTM, CDR2 ANQGSEA. Study outcomes and limitations: Non-shared clonotypes showed lower generation probabilities than clonotypes common to all four donors. The study generally estimated greater richness for naive than memory subsets.

This clone was counted between two and nine times. Its antigen is not identified. The sample carries other DNA sequences with the same CDR3. The rearrangement joins TRBV29-1 to TRBJ2-5, with TRBD2 matching over 7 bases. The TCR originated in a woman in her 30s in good health. Input material: memory CD4+ T cells sorted from blood. Subset in this sample: CD45RA-negative fraction. In DNA, the CDR3 is TGCAGCGTTGAAGATCTGGGGGGGATTCAAGAGACCCAGTACTTC. Its translation: CSVEDLGGIQETQYF.